The T cell receptor beta chain under discussion was sequenced for a study of cytomegalovirus exposure and HLA in healthy donors. Study-wide background: A data release that came early held roughly 90 million unique TCRs from HLA-typed donors. Whole-study findings and limits: Several of the most significant clusters appeared, in a later analysis, to be linked to common viral pathogens.

The study ran its PCR with 60 Vbeta and 13 Jbeta primers. The assay was immunoSEQ multiplex PCR, and TCRdb's table has in-frame clones only and misses some. The sample has roughly 200,000 clones, 85% seen once. About this clone itself: Antigen: not known.

The CDR3 is made up of 16 amino acids. V lost 2 bases, J lost 0 bases, and 12 bases lay in between. In germline, CDR1 is SGHVS, CDR2 FNYEAQ. The gene calls are TRBV7-6 and TRBJ2-3, with a possible D match to TRBD2 (5 bases). Sequenced sample: PBMCs. This clonotype was obtained from a woman in her fifties or sixties in good health and CMV-seronegative. This CDR3 is CASSLSGGPSTDTQYF. CDR3 DNA: TGTGCCAGCAGCTTAAGCGGCGGTCCTAGCACAGATACGCAGTATTTT.